A single sample is the source of the 17 T cell receptor beta chains below, sequenced in a study of metastatic and nonmetastatic thyroid tumors. Via MiXCR, TCRdb re-called the PCR reads. The sample lists approximately 21,000 clones; about a sixth were seen once. Patients were all untreated before their thyroid surgery. The sample taken for sequencing was blood. The receptors derive from a male donor with papillary thyroid cancer or a benign thyroid nodule (not recorded which). Some clones in this sample may be carry-over from other donors' samples.

The J gene is TRBJ1-2, the V gene TRBV7-2, with D hard to call. The germline V gene has CDR1 SGHTA and CDR2 FQGNSA. V was trimmed by 4 bases and J by 4 bases, leaving 13 bases between them. The CDR3 is 14 amino acids. The chain's CDR3 is CASSSRSRSYGYTF. The DNA of the CDR3 is TGTGCCAGCAGCTCTAGATCCCGATCCTATGGCTACACCTTC.

Of note for this clone: A much bigger clone sits one base away, suggesting this may be a read error. The genes are TRBV7-3 and TRBJ2-5; tentative D call: TRBD2 (5 bases). The CDR3 has 13 amino acids. The ends were cut back, 5 bases at V and 5 bases at J, with 12 bases in the middle. Looked up from germline, CDR1 is SGHTA and CDR2 is FQGTGA. The CDR3 is CASSRRIAETQYF. CDR3 DNA: TGTGCCAGCAGCCGCCGTATAGCGGAGACCCAGTACTTC.

This clone was seen many times. The chain couples TRBV5-1 to TRBJ1-3; D may be TRBD1 (6 bases). Germline CDR1 and CDR2: SGHRS and YFSETQ. With 6 bases removed from V and 0 bases from J, the gap between germline ends came to 19 bases. The CDR3 totals 17 residues. The CDR3 region has the DNA TGCGCCAGCAAAGTTAACCGGGACAATTACTCTGGAAACACCATATATTTT. Protein: CASKVNRDNYSGNTIYF.

This clone was seen repeatedly, ten times or more. The CDR3 loop reads CASSLTWDAVTQYF. The DNA of the CDR3 is TGTGCCAGCAGTTTAACTTGGGACGCGGTAACCCAGTACTTC. The chain combines TRBV27 with TRBJ2-5, with D tentatively TRBD1 or TRBD2 (5 bases each). There are 14 residues in the CDR3. In germline, CDR1 is MNHEY, CDR2 SMNVEV (reference sequence). Between the trimmed V and J ends, which lost 2 bases and 8 bases, there was a span of 15 bases.

This clone came up many times. The J gene is TRBJ1-1, the V gene TRBV7-3; no reliable D call. Germline-derived CDR1 and CDR2 are SGHTA and FQGTGA. The CDR3 loop spans 13 amino acids. The germline V and J ends were trimmed by 4 bases and 4 bases, with 10 bases remaining between them. The CDR3: CASSSTPGTEAFF. CDR3 in DNA: TGTGCCAGCAGCTCCACCCCCGGCACTGAAGCTTTCTTT.

This clone was seen ten or more times. V is TRBV28 and J is TRBJ2-7; 9 nucleotides agree with TRBD1. The CDR3 length is 15 residues. Germline assignment: CDR1 MDHEN and CDR2 SYDVKM. The V segment lost 2 bases and the J segment 7 bases; nucleotides outside the gene matches: 9. The CDR3 region is CASSLPGTGHIEQYF. The CDR3 coding sequence is TGTGCCAGCAGTTTACCCGGGACAGGGCATATAGAGCAGTACTTC.

This clone was recorded at least ten times. The CDR3 coding sequence is TGTGCCACCAGTGATTTGCAGGGGGCAGGGGGCGAAGATACGCAGTATTTT. This gives the protein CATSDLQGAGGEDTQYF. The chain has TRBV24-1 and TRBJ2-3, with 8 nucleotides matching TRBD1. With V trimmed by 0 bases and J by 5 bases, 9 bases remained unmatched. The CDR3 sequence is 17 residues long. Germline CDR1 reads KGHDR; CDR2 reads SFDVKD.

The chain is built from TRBV11-1 and TRBJ2-2; 9 bases line up with TRBD1. The J segment lost 4 bases and the V segment lost 0 bases, leaving 3 bases of the junction unmatched. This CDR3 spans 16 amino acids. Germline CDR1 and CDR2: SGHAT and FQDESV (reference sequence). CDR3 sequence (DNA): TGTGCCAGCAGCTTAGCCGGGACAGGGTCCACCGGGGAGCTGTTTTTT. Protein product: CASSLAGTGSTGELFF.

In its sample, this clone was seen many times. The V gene is TRBV29-1, the J gene TRBJ2-1; perhaps TRBD2 as D (6 bases). Trimming stripped 2 bases from V and 7 bases from J, with 15 bases between. Germline loops: CDR1 SQVTM, CDR2 ANQGSEA. The CDR3 totals 14 residues. The CDR3: CSVEPTAAGNEQFF. DNA of the CDR3: TGCAGCGTTGAACCGACGGCGGCGGGGAATGAGCAGTTCTTC.

There are many counts of this clone. This chain links TRBV5-5 with TRBJ1-2; TRBD1 might be the D (5 bases). Germline V gives CDR1 SGHKS, CDR2 YYEKEE (reference sequence). The V gene lost 0 bases and the J gene lost 5 bases, with 17 bases spanning the gap. The CDR3 is made up of 16 amino acids. This CDR3 is CASSLEGVDGGYGYTF. CDR3 sequence (DNA): TGTGCCAGCAGCTTGGAAGGAGTTGATGGGGGATATGGCTACACCTTC.

Within the sample, this clone is medium-sized (0.01 to 0.1%). The chain is built from TRBV7-9 and TRBJ1-6, with D unclear. V gave up 1 base and J gave up 7 bases, with 2 bases separating them. CDR1 SEHNR and CDR2 FQNEAQ come from the germline V gene (reference sequence). The CDR3 has 12 amino acids. CDR3 region: CASSLDNSPLHF. Here the CDR3 DNA reads TGTGCCAGCAGCTTAGACAATTCACCCCTCCACTTT.

This clone was counted once. This sequence joins TRBV4-1 and TRBJ2-1; D is unclear. Per germline, CDR1 MGHRA and CDR2 YSYEKL. The ends were cut back, 1 base at V and 9 bases at J, with 4 bases in the middle. The CDR3 length is 11 residues. CDR3 in DNA: TGCGCCAGCAGCCAAGTGGGTGAGCAGTTCTTC. Translating it yields CASSQVGEQFF.

This clone was seen a few times. The V and J genes are TRBV18 and TRBJ1-2; 7 bases agree with TRBD1. The V and J ends lost 4 bases and 8 bases, in that order; junction bases with no gene match: 7. Germline V lookup: CDR1 KGHSH, CDR2 LQKENI. The CDR3 totals 13 residues. This chain's CDR3 is CASSLQGSDGYTF. In nucleotides, the CDR3 is TGTGCCAGCTCACTACAGGGGTCGGACGGCTACACCTTC.

By sample fraction, this clone is medium-sized. The V call is TRBV6-1, the J call TRBJ1-5, with D possibly matching TRBD1 (5 bases). CDR1 is MNHNS, CDR2 SASEGT, per germline. CDR3 length: 14 residues. V lost 6 bases, J lost 5 bases, and 14 bases lay in between. CDR3 in amino acids: CASRTTGHYQPQHF. CDR3 in DNA: TGTGCCAGCAGGACAACAGGACATTATCAGCCCCAGCATTTT.

Judged by abundance, this clone is medium-sized (0.01 to 0.1%). The J gene is TRBJ2-7, the V gene TRBV2; D is perhaps TRBD1 (7 bases). The germline V gene encodes CDR1 SNHLY and CDR2 FYNNEI. The CDR3 runs 14 residues. V was clipped by 8 bases and J by 4 bases, with 18 bases between them. CDR3 nucleotide sequence: TGTGCCAGCCAAGGCGGCAGGGGGAGGTACGAGCAGTACTTC. It specifies CASQGGRGRYEQYF.

This clone was recorded only once. The chain employs TRBV7-9 and TRBJ2-2; a weak D match, TRBD2 (5 bases). Per germline, CDR1 SEHNR and CDR2 FQNEAQ (reference sequence). There are 14 residues in the CDR3. V lost 10 bases and J 1 base, leaving 13 bases between the germline ends. CDR3 DNA sequence: TGTGCCACCTATAGACGGGAGAACACCGGGGAGCTGTTTTTT. Its translation is CATYRRENTGELFF. The complete variable domain, with remaining parts taken from reference TRBV7-9 and TRBJ2-2, reads DTGVSQNPRHKITKRGQNVTFRCDPISEHNRLYWYRQTLGQGPEFLTYFQNEAQLEKSRLLSDRFSAERPKGSFSTLEIQRTEQGDSAMYLCATYRRENTGELFFGEGSRLTVL.

This clone occurred many times. The chain links TRBV15 to TRBJ1-1, with D possibly TRBD1 on 5 matching bases. The V end was cut by 0 bases, the J end by 1 base, with 12 bases between. The CDR3 covers 16 residues. Germline loops: CDR1 LNHNV, CDR2 YYDKDF (reference sequence). CDR3 nucleotide sequence: TGTGCCACCAGCAGAGATTTCGGGGCGGGGAACACTGAAGCTTTCTTT. Its protein product is CATSRDFGAGNTEAFF.